The rows below give T cell receptor beta chains drawn from one sample of a study of human T cells and chemical hapten exposure. TCRdb reprocessed the RACE reads with MiXCR, giving one entry per CDR3 protein. Counted here are fewer than 300,000 distinct CDR3 sequences, roughly 7.4% occurring once; the ten biggest clones make up 0.9% to 1.5%. The input for sequencing was whole blood, taken in connection with sensitization to the hapten diphenylcyclopropenone (DPC). These receptor sequences come from a man aged 18 to 29 with alopecia areata. Some clones in this sample may be carry-over from other donors' samples. Each CDR3 is given with its conserved first and last residue. The order of the fields is D gene, J gene, clone size, V gene, CDR3 DNA, CDR3 protein. A D gene is named only where the DNA matches it firmly. Not every row has a clone size; where given, it reads once, few, many or a size class.

d_call: TRBD2; j_call: TRBJ2-1; clone_size: many; v_call: TRBV6-5; cdr3_nt: TGTGCCAGCATGGAGGCGGGACTACCCTACAATGAGCAGTTCTTC; cdr3_aa: CASMEAGLPYNEQFF
d_call: -; j_call: TRBJ1-5; clone_size: few; v_call: TRBV29-1; cdr3_nt: TGCAGCGTTGGGGGCAGAAATCAGCCCCAGCATTTT; cdr3_aa: CSVGGRNQPQHF
d_call: TRBD2; j_call: TRBJ2-1; clone_size: -; v_call: TRBV11-1; cdr3_nt: TGTGCCAGCAGCTTAATATTCACTACTAGCGGGCACAATGAGCAGTTCTTC; cdr3_aa: CASSLIFTTSGHNEQFF
d_call: -; j_call: TRBJ1-4; clone_size: -; v_call: TRBV7-2; cdr3_nt: TGTGCCAGCAACCTGAGGCGAGACGGGAATGAAAAACTGTTTTTT; cdr3_aa: CASNLRRDGNEKLFF
d_call: -; j_call: TRBJ1-6; clone_size: many; v_call: TRBV18; cdr3_nt: TGTGCCAGCTCACCATTAGACCGGATGGGAAATTCACCCCTCCACTTT; cdr3_aa: CASSPLDRMGNSPLHF
d_call: -; j_call: TRBJ1-6; clone_size: many; v_call: TRBV6-5; cdr3_nt: TGTGCCAGCAGTTCGAACCAGGGGCGGATGCAGAATTCACCCCTCCACTTT; cdr3_aa: CASSSNQGRMQNSPLHF
d_call: -; j_call: TRBJ1-2; clone_size: many; v_call: TRBV29-1; cdr3_nt: TGCAGCGTTGAAATGGCAGACTATGGCTACACCTTC; cdr3_aa: CSVEMADYGYTF
d_call: -; j_call: TRBJ1-1; clone_size: -; v_call: TRBV27; cdr3_nt: TGTGCCAGCAGTTTAGGATTTCTCATGAACACTGAAGCTTTCTTT; cdr3_aa: CASSLGFLMNTEAFF
d_call: -; j_call: TRBJ2-1; clone_size: -; v_call: TRBV7-9; cdr3_nt: TGTGCCAGCAGCTTAGAGTCTGCGGCCCCGGAGCAGTTCTTC; cdr3_aa: CASSLESAAPEQFF
d_call: -; j_call: TRBJ2-7; clone_size: -; v_call: TRBV29-1; cdr3_nt: TGCAGCGTTGGGAAGGACCTCTCCTACGAGCAGTACTTC; cdr3_aa: CSVGKDLSYEQYF
d_call: -; j_call: TRBJ2-3; clone_size: -; v_call: TRBV11-2; cdr3_nt: TGTGCCAGCACCGAAAGAAGAACAGATACGCAGTATTTT; cdr3_aa: CASTERRTDTQYF
d_call: -; j_call: TRBJ2-2; clone_size: -; v_call: TRBV6-5; cdr3_nt: TGTGCCAGCAGTTACGGGCAGGCGGACACCGGGGAGCTGTTTTTT; cdr3_aa: CASSYGQADTGELFF
d_call: -; j_call: TRBJ1-4; clone_size: few; v_call: TRBV6-1; cdr3_nt: TGTGCCAGCAGTGAAGCGTTAGGTGATGAAAAACTGTTTTTT; cdr3_aa: CASSEALGDEKLFF
d_call: TRBD1; j_call: TRBJ1-5; clone_size: -; v_call: TRBV3-1; cdr3_nt: TGTGCCAGCAGCCAAGGGGACAGGGGTAATCAGCCCCAGCATTTT; cdr3_aa: CASSQGDRGNQPQHF
d_call: TRBD1; j_call: TRBJ2-1; clone_size: few; v_call: TRBV20-1; cdr3_nt: TGCAGTGCCGGCCGACAGGGAAGGGCTGAGCAGTTCTTC; cdr3_aa: CSAGRQGRAEQFF
d_call: -; j_call: TRBJ1-2; clone_size: few; v_call: TRBV7-3; cdr3_nt: TGTGCCAGCAGCTTAGGACCCCCCGGTTATGGCTACACCTTC; cdr3_aa: CASSLGPPGYGYTF